Listed below are T cell receptor beta chains from one sample, sequenced in a study of cytomegalovirus exposure and HLA in healthy donors. Some clones are missing from TCRdb's copy, which holds only in-frame ones; the method was immunoSEQ multiplex PCR. The sample consists of tens of thousands of clones, around 76% of them appearing once. The sequenced sample was PBMCs. All receptors derive from a man aged 40-50 years in good health and CMV-seronegative. The CDR3 runs from the conserved cysteine through the conserved F or W. Each record gives: D gene, clone size, V gene, J gene, CDR3 DNA, CDR3 protein. The D gene is left open where the match is weak. Clone size is stated in some rows and not others, as once, few, many or a class when expanded.

>TRBD2|NA|TRBV5-1|TRBJ2-5
TGCGCCAGCACTAGCGGGAGGGCCAGGGAGACCCAGTACTTC
CASTSGRARETQYF
>TRBD1|once|TRBV5-1|TRBJ2-1
TGCGCCAGCATACGACAGGGTAACTCCTACAATGAGCAGTTCTTC
CASIRQGNSYNEQFF
>NA|NA|TRBV5-1|TRBJ2-7
TGCGCCAGCAGCGAAGCGCAGGGCGGTGAGCAGTACTTC
CASSEAQGGEQYF
>TRBD2|NA|TRBV28|TRBJ2-1
TGTGCCAGCAGCCCATTCGGGCGGGAGGGCATCAATGAGCAGTTCTTC
CASSPFGREGINEQFF
>TRBD2|NA|TRBV7-7|TRBJ2-1
TGTGCTAGCAGCTCCGGGAGGGCCTTAAATAATGAGCAGTTCTTC
CASSSGRALNNEQFF
>NA|once|TRBV4-1|TRBJ1-2
TGCGCCACGCGAGAAACAAGGGCGGAGGGTGGCTACACCTTC
CATRETRAEGGYTF
>NA|NA|TRBV7-9|TRBJ2-3
TGTTCCAGCAGCTTAGCGCATAAATTGGCAGGGCTAGGTGAGGATACGCAGTATTTT
CSSSLAHKLAGLGEDTQYF
>TRBD2|NA|TRBV6-1|TRBJ2-7
TGTGCCAGCAGGGAAAAGAGCGGGACCTACTCCTACGAGCAGTACTTC
CASREKSGTYSYEQYF
>TRBD2|NA|TRBV9|TRBJ2-7
TGTGCCAGCAGCCCCCGGACTAGCGGGGTTACCTACGAGCAGTACTTC
CASSPRTSGVTYEQYF
>TRBD1|once|TRBV2|TRBJ1-4
TGTGCCAGCAGTAATAGACAGGGCGCCACGGAAAAACTGTTTTTT
CASSNRQGATEKLFF
>TRBD1|NA|TRBV5-6|TRBJ2-7
TGTGCCAGCAGCCCACCGGGACAGGGCGCCTACGAGCAGTACTTC
CASSPPGQGAYEQYF
>NA|NA|TRBV18|TRBJ2-5
TGTGCCAGCTCACCGGGGGGGCCGTGGGAGACCCAGTACTTC
CASSPGGPWETQYF
>NA|NA|TRBV2|TRBJ1-2
TGTGCCAGCAGTGAAGGGGGCGGGACTAACTATGGCTACACCTTC
CASSEGGGTNYGYTF
>TRBD2|NA|TRBV5-1|TRBJ2-3
TGCGCCACCGGCGCGGGAGGTACAGATACGCAGTATTTT
CATGAGGTDTQYF
>TRBD1|NA|TRBV10-3|TRBJ2-3
TGTGCCACCCAAAGGACAGGGCCAACAGATACGCAGTATTTT
CATQRTGPTDTQYF
>NA|NA|TRBV4-2|TRBJ2-7
TGTGCCAGCAGCCAAGATCACGGGAGCTACGAGCAGTACTTC
CASSQDHGSYEQYF
>NA|NA|TRBV7-3|TRBJ2-2
TGTGCCAGCAGCCGGGGAACCGGGGAGCTGTTTTTT
CASSRGTGELFF
>NA|NA|TRBV7-9|TRBJ2-1
TGTTCCAGCAGCCCCCCTGTGAGTAGCGGTGGTGTCTACAATGAGCAGTTCTTC
CSSSPPVSSGGVYNEQFF
>TRBD2|NA|TRBV6-1|TRBJ2-1
TGTGCCAGCAGTGAAGCGGGAGGGTCCTACAATGAGCAGTTCTTC
CASSEAGGSYNEQFF
>TRBD2|NA|TRBV9|TRBJ2-1
TGTGCCAGCAGCGTAGTCGGCGGGAGGTTCGATGAGCAGTTCTTC
CASSVVGGRFDEQFF
>NA|NA|TRBV18|TRBJ2-6
TGTGCCAGCTCACCACCGGCGGGGAGGGGGGCCAACGGCCTGACTTTC
CASSPPAGRGANGLTF
>TRBD1|NA|TRBV18|TRBJ1-2
TGTGCCAGCTCCCCCGGGACAGGGCCCGGCGGCTACACCTTC
CASSPGTGPGGYTF
>NA|NA|TRBV2|TRBJ2-7
TGTGCCAGCAGCCCTAGGAGAACCGAGCAGTACTTC
CASSPRRTEQYF
>NA|NA|TRBV11-2|TRBJ1-2
TGTGCCAGCAGCGCCCGGGTTTCCTATGGCTACACCTTC
CASSARVSYGYTF
>TRBD2|NA|TRBV28|TRBJ2-1
TGTGCCAGCAGTCCCATCCGACTAGCGGGAGCGTATGAGCAGTTCTTC
CASSPIRLAGAYEQFF